Listed below are T cell receptor beta chains from one sample, sequenced in a study of shared clonotypes between healthy human individuals. TCRdb's copy holds only in-frame clones and misses some; the assay was immunoSEQ multiplex PCR. Of roughly 1,100,000 clones in the sample, 60% to 80% are singletons; the top ten hold about 1.5%. Sample: memory CD4+ T cells sorted from blood. The receptor set was obtained from a man between 18 and 29 years old in good health. CDR3s leave out the opening cysteine and the closing phenylalanine or tryptophan. The order of the fields is V gene, clone size, J gene, CDR3 protein. Where a row states a size, it is once, few, many or the class of an expanded clone; other rows omit it.

>TRBV5-1|-|TRBJ2-3
ASNSGRTSTDTQY
>TRBV7-2|-|TRBJ1-2
ASSLAEGARRVS
>TRBV11-2|-|TRBJ2-7
ASSLQRGSYEQY
>TRBV18|-|TRBJ2-6
ASSPGIEANVLT
>TRBV28|few|TRBJ1-1
ASSLSTGTRMGTEAF
>TRBV5-1|-|TRBJ1-5
ASSLGDNNQPQH
>TRBV27|once|TRBJ2-5
ASSGYRGQETQY
>TRBV6-5|few|TRBJ2-3
ASSYDTTDTQY
>TRBV5-4|once|TRBJ2-1
ASSPRGTFGNEQF
>TRBV9|-|TRBJ2-3
ASSPRQGVSSTDTQY
>TRBV2|-|TRBJ1-2
ASSGTAIYGYT
>TRBV7-8|-|TRBJ2-7
ASSFGVQPSYEQY
>TRBV5-5|-|TRBJ2-1
ASSRSGQSYNEQF
>TRBV30|-|TRBJ1-5
AWRGQGRQPQH
>TRBV18|-|TRBJ1-1
ASSPLRTGGMTEAF
>TRBV28|many|TRBJ1-6
ASRLGQPYNSPLH
>TRBV20-1|-|TRBJ2-4
SARVVNIQY
>TRBV7-9|-|TRBJ1-1
ASSQGQGAGRTEAF
>TRBV18|-|TRBJ2-3
ASSPLKQRGVMQY
>TRBV5-4|-|TRBJ1-6
ASSPDPSNSPLH
>TRBV5-6|-|TRBJ2-7
ASSSGQGFEQY
>TRBV30|-|TRBJ1-4
AWSAQRTASTNEKLF
>TRBV21-1|-|TRBJ2-7
ASSKRDVFEGSRYEQY
>TRBV7-2|-|TRBJ1-1
ASSLRGVNTEAF
>TRBV27|-|TRBJ2-1
ASSLGPGYNEQF
>TRBV9|-|TRBJ2-3
ASSTLVEADTQY
>TRBV18|few|TRBJ2-4
ASSPLSEGAKNIQY
>TRBV7-2|-|TRBJ2-7
ASSLDSQGAEQY
>TRBV11-3|-|TRBJ1-6
ASSQDRGRGSPLH
>TRBV16|-|TRBJ2-6
ASSQSEGRGANVLT
>TRBV19|-|TRBJ1-5
ASSIGQGGVQPQH
>TRBV30|many|TRBJ1-2
AWTRDRGFYGYT
>TRBV4-1|-|TRBJ2-6
ASSPTPAGANVLT
>TRBV11-2|-|TRBJ2-7
ASSSNQGGVYEQY
>TRBV6-5|few|TRBJ2-7
ASSYSGMPYEQY
>TRBV19|-|TRBJ2-2
ASRPANTGELF
>TRBV9|-|TRBJ1-6
ASSARQGDNSPLH
>TRBV4-3|-|TRBJ1-1
ASSQDTGTKTRAF
>TRBV7-2|-|TRBJ2-5
ASSLSPVQETQY
>TRBV18|-|TRBJ1-2
ASSSSGGTAGYT
>TRBV5-6|few|TRBJ2-5
ASSLNYRETQY
>TRBV5-4|-|TRBJ2-5
ASSQAGMRAQETQY
>TRBV11-2|once|TRBJ2-3
ASSGGLAGGADTQY
>TRBV5-1|few|TRBJ1-6
ASSLGDVLSYNSPLH
>TRBV18|once|TRBJ2-5
ASSPPSGQGGQTQY
>TRBV19|-|TRBJ1-5
ASSEQGSIQPQH
>TRBV2|-|TRBJ2-3
ASTRRTSGGSDTQY
>TRBV2|-|TRBJ1-1
ASRVQGLSTEAF
>TRBV9|-|TRBJ2-7
ASSVADTGTYEQY
>TRBV18|-|TRBJ2-2
ASSPSTNTGELF
>TRBV4-2|-|TRBJ2-1
ASSQGRLALQNNEQF
>TRBV5-4|few|TRBJ2-5
ASSLRQGGFQETQY
>TRBV27|-|TRBJ1-2
ASQKRGSGGYT
>TRBV4-1|-|TRBJ2-3
ASSQDSRQSGPTDTQY
>TRBV7-9|-|TRBJ2-7
ASSWPGLSSGSYEQY
>TRBV18|-|TRBJ1-1
ASSYSGGPTEAF
>TRBV5-4|-|TRBJ2-2
ASSATSGSSTGELF
>TRBV2|-|TRBJ2-1
ASSTSGRDPNEQF
>TRBV27|-|TRBJ1-4
ASSLSRVGDNEKLF
>TRBV7-8|-|TRBJ2-7
ASSHLAGAYEQY